These T cell receptor beta chains were read from a single sample in a study of T-cell memory formation after mild COVID-19. TCRdb re-derived calls from the 5' RACE reads in MiXCR, one entry per CDR3 protein. The table includes about half a million distinct CDR3 sequences, 15% to 20% detected once. Sequencing used PBMCs or a T cell subset sorted from them (not recorded which). The source is an adult woman who had mild COVID-19 (a few samples of this study predate the infection). Cell type and time point are not known. Both conserved end residues are part of each CDR3. The D gene is left open where the match is weak. Part of the rows lack a size; the others show once, few, many or a class for expanded clones.

D gene: .; J gene: TRBJ1-1; V gene: TRBV27; clone size: many; CDR3 DNA: TGTGCCAGCAGTTTTTATTTTCCCGGAGCCATGAACACTGAAGCTTTCTTT; CDR3 protein: CASSFYFPGAMNTEAFF
D gene: .; J gene: TRBJ1-1; V gene: TRBV4-3; clone size: few; CDR3 DNA: TGCGCCAGCAGCCAAGTTTGGGGCAGAGCCTCCAACACTGAAGCTTTCTTT; CDR3 protein: CASSQVWGRASNTEAFF
D gene: .; J gene: TRBJ1-1; V gene: TRBV19; clone size: .; CDR3 DNA: TGTGCCAGTAGATTATCTCCGGAGGGGGTTAGGACTGAAGCTTTCTTT; CDR3 protein: CASRLSPEGVRTEAFF
D gene: .; J gene: TRBJ2-7; V gene: TRBV4-2; clone size: .; CDR3 DNA: TGTGCCAGCAGCCAGGGGCAGTACTTC; CDR3 protein: CASSQGQYF
D gene: .; J gene: TRBJ2-7; V gene: TRBV25-1; clone size: .; CDR3 DNA: TGTGCCAGCAGTATCCTCGGGGGGCACGAGCAGTACTTC; CDR3 protein: CASSILGGHEQYF
D gene: .; J gene: TRBJ2-5; V gene: TRBV9; clone size: .; CDR3 DNA: TGTGCCAGCAGCGTAGCGGGAGAGGGAGAGACCCAGTACTTC; CDR3 protein: CASSVAGEGETQYF
D gene: TRBD1; J gene: TRBJ1-5; V gene: TRBV12-3/TRBV12-4; clone size: many; CDR3 DNA: TGTGCCAGCAGTTCCCACACAGGGGGAAATCAGCCCCAGCATTTT; CDR3 protein: CASSSHTGGNQPQHF
D gene: .; J gene: TRBJ2-3; V gene: TRBV2; clone size: .; CDR3 DNA: TGTGCCAGCATGTTACAGGGTCACACAGATACGCAGTATTTT; CDR3 protein: CASMLQGHTDTQYF
D gene: TRBD2; J gene: TRBJ2-3; V gene: TRBV7-9; clone size: .; CDR3 DNA: TGTGCCAGCAGCATTGGACTAGCGGGGAACACAGATACGCAGTATTTT; CDR3 protein: CASSIGLAGNTDTQYF
D gene: .; J gene: TRBJ1-1; V gene: TRBV10-3; clone size: few; CDR3 DNA: TGTGCCATCAGTGAAAAGGAGGGGGGACCCCCTGAAGCTTTCTTT; CDR3 protein: CAISEKEGGPPEAFF
D gene: TRBD2; J gene: TRBJ2-1; V gene: TRBV5-4; clone size: .; CDR3 DNA: TGTGCCAGCAGTTCCGGGACTAGCCGAGTCTCCAATGAGCAGTTCTTC; CDR3 protein: CASSSGTSRVSNEQFF
D gene: .; J gene: TRBJ1-5; V gene: TRBV5-1; clone size: few; CDR3 DNA: TGCGCCAGCCAATACCTTCCTCGAGCGACTCTGATGGGACACCCGGGGAGTCAGCCCCAGCATTTT; CDR3 protein: CASQYLPRATLMGHPGSQPQHF
D gene: .; J gene: TRBJ2-7; V gene: TRBV20-1; clone size: few; CDR3 DNA: TGCAGTGCTAGAGCCCGGGGCAGGGGCAAGCAGTACTTC; CDR3 protein: CSARARGRGKQYF
D gene: .; J gene: TRBJ2-7; V gene: TRBV9; clone size: many; CDR3 DNA: TGTGCCAGCAGCGTAGACTACGAGCAGTACTTC; CDR3 protein: CASSVDYEQYF
D gene: .; J gene: TRBJ1-2; V gene: TRBV20-1; clone size: once; CDR3 DNA: TGCAGTGCGTCTGGGGAGATCTATGGCTACACCTTC; CDR3 protein: CSASGEIYGYTF
D gene: .; J gene: TRBJ2-1; V gene: TRBV29-1; clone size: .; CDR3 DNA: TGCAGCGTTGAAATTAGCGGCAATGAGCAGTTCTTC; CDR3 protein: CSVEISGNEQFF
D gene: TRBD1; J gene: TRBJ1-1; V gene: TRBV27; clone size: .; CDR3 DNA: TGTGCCAGCAGTCCCCTCCGGGACAGGGTTGTGAACACTGAAGCTTTCTTT; CDR3 protein: CASSPLRDRVVNTEAFF
D gene: .; J gene: TRBJ1-5; V gene: TRBV7-9; clone size: .; CDR3 DNA: TGTGCCAGCAGCTTAGCGGGACACAATCAGCCCCAGCATTTT; CDR3 protein: CASSLAGHNQPQHF
D gene: .; J gene: TRBJ2-7; V gene: TRBV5-1; clone size: few; CDR3 DNA: TGCGCCAGCAGCGCCCCCTCGGACTCTCTCTACTACGAGCAGTACTTC; CDR3 protein: CASSAPSDSLYYEQYF
D gene: TRBD1; J gene: TRBJ2-2; V gene: TRBV12-3/TRBV12-4; clone size: few; CDR3 DNA: TGTGCCAGCAGTCCCCAGACAGGGACCGGGGAGCTGTTTTTT; CDR3 protein: CASSPQTGTGELFF
D gene: TRBD1; J gene: TRBJ1-1; V gene: TRBV6-1; clone size: .; CDR3 DNA: TGTGCCAGCAGTACGGACAGGATGAACACTGAAGCTTTCTTT; CDR3 protein: CASSTDRMNTEAFF
D gene: .; J gene: TRBJ2-1; V gene: TRBV19; clone size: many; CDR3 DNA: TGTGCCAGTAGTGTTCAGGACATGCCCAATAATGAGCAGTTCTTC; CDR3 protein: CASSVQDMPNNEQFF
D gene: TRBD1; J gene: TRBJ1-4; V gene: TRBV2; clone size: .; CDR3 DNA: TGTGCCAGCAGTTCGGGACAGGCTAATGAAAAACTGTTTTTT; CDR3 protein: CASSSGQANEKLFF
D gene: .; J gene: TRBJ2-3; V gene: TRBV14; clone size: .; CDR3 DNA: TGTGCCAGCAGCCAAGATGCAAGGACCGCGGGCACAGATACGCAGTATTTT; CDR3 protein: CASSQDARTAGTDTQYF
D gene: TRBD2; J gene: TRBJ2-5; V gene: TRBV7-8; clone size: .; CDR3 DNA: TGTGCCAGCAGCTTAACTAGCGGTTTCCAAGAGACCAAGTACTTC; CDR3 protein: CASSLTSGFQETKYF
D gene: TRBD1; J gene: TRBJ1-1; V gene: TRBV6-5; clone size: few; CDR3 DNA: TGTGCCAGCAGCGAGGGGGCGCGGGGCACTGAAGCTTTCTTT; CDR3 protein: CASSEGARGTEAFF
D gene: .; J gene: TRBJ1-1; V gene: TRBV7-9; clone size: few; CDR3 DNA: TGTGCCAGCAGCTTCCCAGACCTGAATAGGGCTTTCTTT; CDR3 protein: CASSFPDLNRAFF